This TCR beta chain was found in a study of T cells in localized non-small cell lung cancer. Study-wide findings and caveats: When the top 100 tumor clones were examined, a median approximately 62 of them also appeared in the adjacent lung, which was paired and uninvolved. Longer overall survival accompanied higher blood T cell density.

Only one count was recorded for this clone. Its specificity is unknown. Trimming took off 0 bases at V and 9 bases at J, with 9 bases between the two ends. Germline CDR1 GTSNPN, CDR2 SVGIG (reference sequence). This CDR3 region has 12 residues. The table came from immunoSEQ multiplex PCR; TCRdb's copy has only in-frame clones and leaves some out. This sample yields 20,000 to 25,000 clones, of which 87% are seen a single time; more than 10% belongs to the top ten. This clonotype was obtained from a man aged 40-75 years with stage II squamous cell lung carcinoma. Sequencing was performed on PBMCs, taken before any cancer treatment. The chain joins TRBV30 to TRBJ2-1; no clear D gene. The CDR3 DNA sequence: TGTGCCTGGAGTGTTAAAGGTATTGAGCAGTTCTTC. This gives the protein CAWSVKGIEQFF.